This T cell receptor beta chain was sequenced for a study of T cell responses to AZD1222 COVID-19 vaccine. V lost 8 bases, J lost 4 bases, and 9 bases stayed unmatched. Germline CDR1 reads MNHEY; CDR2 reads SVGAGI. There are 14 residues in the CDR3. The protocol was immunoSEQ multiplex PCR, while the TCRdb copy is restricted to in-frame clones and leaves out a portion. The sample carries approximately 150,000 clones, 92% recorded once. The chain links TRBV6-5 to TRBJ1-1; 8 nucleotides line up with TRBD1. This TCR was recovered from an adult in good health. This specimen was peripheral blood, taken on day 0 of AZD1222 vaccination. The CDR3 sequence: CASPTQGDGTEAFF. CDR3 sequence (DNA): TGTGCCAGCCCCACACAGGGGGACGGCACTGAAGCTTTCTTT.